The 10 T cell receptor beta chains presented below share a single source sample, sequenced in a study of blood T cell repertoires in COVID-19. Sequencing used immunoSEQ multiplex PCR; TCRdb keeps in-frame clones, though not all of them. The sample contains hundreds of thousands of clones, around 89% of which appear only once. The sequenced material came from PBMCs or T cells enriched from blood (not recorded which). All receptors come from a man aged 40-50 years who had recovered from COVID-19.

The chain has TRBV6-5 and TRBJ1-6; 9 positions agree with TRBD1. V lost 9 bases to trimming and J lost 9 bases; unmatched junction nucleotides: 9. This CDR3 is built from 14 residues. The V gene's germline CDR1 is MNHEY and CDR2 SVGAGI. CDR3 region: CASDPGQGLSPLHF. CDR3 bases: TGTGCCAGTGACCCGGGACAGGGTCTTTCACCCCTCCACTTT.

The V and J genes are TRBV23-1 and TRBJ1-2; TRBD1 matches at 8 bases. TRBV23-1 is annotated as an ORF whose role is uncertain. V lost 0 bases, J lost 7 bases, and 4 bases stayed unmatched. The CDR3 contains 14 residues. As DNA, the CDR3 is TGCGCCAGCAGTCAATCTGGCAGGGGGCCTGGCTACACCTTC. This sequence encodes CASSQSGRGPGYTF.

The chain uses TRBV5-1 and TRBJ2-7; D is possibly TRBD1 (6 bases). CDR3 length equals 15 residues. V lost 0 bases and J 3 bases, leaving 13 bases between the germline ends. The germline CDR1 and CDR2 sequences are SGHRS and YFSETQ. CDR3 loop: CASSLGAGDYYEQYF. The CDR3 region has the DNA TGCGCCAGCAGCTTGGGGGCAGGGGATTACTACGAGCAGTACTTC.

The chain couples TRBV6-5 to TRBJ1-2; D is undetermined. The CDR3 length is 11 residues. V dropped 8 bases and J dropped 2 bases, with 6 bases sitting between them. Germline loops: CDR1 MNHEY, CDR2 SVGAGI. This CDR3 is CASGRNYGYTF. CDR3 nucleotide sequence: TGTGCCAGCGGCAGAAACTATGGCTACACCTTC.

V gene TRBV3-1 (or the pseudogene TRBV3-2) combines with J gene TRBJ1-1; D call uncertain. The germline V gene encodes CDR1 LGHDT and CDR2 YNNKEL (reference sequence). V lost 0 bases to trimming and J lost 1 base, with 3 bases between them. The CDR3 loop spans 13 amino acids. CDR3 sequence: CASSQEQNTEAFF. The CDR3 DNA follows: TGTGCCAGCAGCCAAGAACAGAACACTGAAGCTTTCTTT.

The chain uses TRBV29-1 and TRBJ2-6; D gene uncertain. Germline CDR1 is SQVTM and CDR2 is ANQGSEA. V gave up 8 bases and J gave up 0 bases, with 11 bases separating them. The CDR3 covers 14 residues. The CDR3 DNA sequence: TGCAGCACTTCCCCCCTCTCTGGGGCCAACGTCCTGACTTTC. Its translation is CSTSPLSGANVLTF.

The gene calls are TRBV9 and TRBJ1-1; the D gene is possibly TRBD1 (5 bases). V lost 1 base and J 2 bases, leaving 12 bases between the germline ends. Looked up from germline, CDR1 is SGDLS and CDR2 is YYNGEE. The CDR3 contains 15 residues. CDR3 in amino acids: CASSVLTEINTEAFF. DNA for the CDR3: TGTGCCAGCAGCGTATTGACAGAGATCAACACTGAAGCTTTCTTT.

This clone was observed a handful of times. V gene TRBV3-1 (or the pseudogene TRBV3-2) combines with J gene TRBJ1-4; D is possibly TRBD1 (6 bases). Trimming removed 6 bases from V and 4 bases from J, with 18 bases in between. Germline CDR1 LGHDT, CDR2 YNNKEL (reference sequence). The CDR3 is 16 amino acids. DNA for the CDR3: TGTGCCAGCAGGCGAAGTACAGGGCGGGTTAATGAAAAACTGTTTTTT. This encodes CASRRSTGRVNEKLFF.

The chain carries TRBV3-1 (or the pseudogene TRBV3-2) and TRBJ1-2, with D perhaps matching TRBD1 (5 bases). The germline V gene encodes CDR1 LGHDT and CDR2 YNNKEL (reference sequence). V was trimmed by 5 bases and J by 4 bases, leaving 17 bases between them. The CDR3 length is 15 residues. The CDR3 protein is CASSSGRADFYGYTF. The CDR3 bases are TGTGCCAGCAGCTCAGGGAGGGCGGATTTCTATGGCTACACCTTC.

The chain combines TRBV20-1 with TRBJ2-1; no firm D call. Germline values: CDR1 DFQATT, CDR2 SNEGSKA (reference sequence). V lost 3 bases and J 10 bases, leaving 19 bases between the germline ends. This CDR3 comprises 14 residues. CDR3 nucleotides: TGCAGTGCTAGTCGGTTTGCGAGCGTTCCCGAGCAGTTCTTC. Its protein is CSASRFASVPEQFF.